Sequencing of this T cell receptor (beta chain) was carried out in a study of T cell clonotyping in hematopoietic cell transplantation (TCRdb year 2021). Concerning the study at large: Recipient samples taken before transplant were collected after cytoreduction. A total of 135 blood samples were collected in the study from a few dozen consecutive transplant recipients and their related donors. Recruitment of patients ran from late 2015 to early 2017, and follow-up continued until late 2020 or until death. Study-wide conclusions, independent of this receptor: The sample size was limited, and because cells were not sorted, the contributions of CD4 and CD8 repertoires could not be separated. Broader posttransplant TCR repertoire diversity was predicted by donor and pretransplant recipient Inverse Simpson Index values. After transplant, TCR diversity in recipients dropped, and pathologically expanded clonotypes climbed progressively between day 30 and day 180. Recipient repertoires showed only a small fraction of overlap with donor repertoires, and over 97% appeared de novo at the given depth.

As concerns this clone: The antigen it binds to is not known. Base quality data are lacking; no much larger clone is found one base away.

The intended sense of this specimen's time point label: recipient sample about 28 days before transplant, after cytoreduction. Blood from recipients was drawn about 28 days before transplant and again at days 30, 100 and 180 after transplant. Nuclei Lysis Solution was used to extract genomic DNA from fresh or cryopreserved unfractionated peripheral blood mononuclear cells. Via the germline V gene, CDR1 is SGHAT and CDR2 FQNNGV. Spanning cysteine to phenylalanine, the CDR3 consists of 15 amino acids. Kept here is only the CDR3 DNA, which spans 45 bases and is read in frame from base 1. Trimming at the junction amounts to 5 bases on V and 3 bases on J, and the germline ends lie 16 bases apart. TCR beta CDR3 regions were amplified from genomic DNA with the immunoSEQ assay, a bias-controlled multiplex PCR using V- and J-specific primers. In a second PCR step, the CDR3 amplicons were tagged with a proprietary barcode plus Illumina adapter sequences. An Illumina MiSeq instrument was used for sequencing of the CDR3 libraries. In the authors' own workflow: immunoSEQ Analyzer 3.0 was used for export and quality control, with R Bioconductor and Immunarch used for downstream analyses. Only productive rearrangements within the normalized downsampled data set were used in the calculation of repertoire metrics. Pathologically expanded clonotypes were defined as those larger than 5 templates in the normalized cohort. The Inverse Simpson Index served as the measure of repertoire diversity. CMV-specificity analyses were carried out on the non-normalized data set to capture all clonotypes. Not all clones reach the TCRdb copy of this immuneACCESS table, which keeps in-frame sequences only. Checked studies attribute under half of the gap to unresolved V genes and leave the rest unexplained. Clone size and the V and J calls come from that table; the DNA yielded D and trimming. The sample has around 21,000 clones on record, 60% to 80% of them singletons. Of the sample, around a sixth falls within the top ten clones.

This receptor was identified in a man between 60 and 70 years old with acute myeloid leukemia. Some clones in this sample may be carry-over from other donors' samples. The chain uses TRBV11-2 and TRBJ1-1; TRBD1 is perhaps the D gene, given 5 matching bases. The sequences come from peripheral blood mononuclear cells, collected before stem cell transplant. The nucleotides are TGTGCCAGCAGCGGGAAGATCGGGGCGCACACTGAAGCTTTCTTT. The translation is CASSGKIGAHTEAFF.